One and the same sample provided the 19 T cell receptor beta chains below, sequenced in a study of blood T cell repertoires in COVID-19. Repertoires were generated with immunoSEQ multiplex PCR, while TCRdb's copy carries only in-frame clones and drops some. The sample holds about 140,000 clones, 76% seen once. Sequencing was carried out using peripheral blood. The receptors derive from a woman of 80 years or more with active or convalescent COVID-19.

This clone was recorded only once. This chain connects TRBV5-1 to TRBJ2-3, with 7 positions matching TRBD2. The V gene's germline CDR1 is SGHRS and CDR2 YFSETQ. Trimming at V came to 0 bases and at J to 5 bases, leaving 6 bases not matched to a gene. The CDR3 extends over 15 amino acids. The CDR3 sequence is CASSLGSPGGDTQYF. The CDR3 DNA follows: TGCGCCAGCAGCTTGGGCTCACCGGGGGGAGATACGCAGTATTTT.

The genes are TRBV3-1 (or the pseudogene TRBV3-2) and TRBJ2-2; TRBD2 agrees at 16 bases. Looked up from germline, CDR1 is LGHDT and CDR2 is YNNKEL (reference sequence). The CDR3 totals 19 residues. Germline trimming cut 4 bases from V and 4 bases from J; bases unmatched to any gene: 9. CDR3 protein: CASSRKGLAGGLSTGELFF. CDR3 bases: TGTGCCAGCAGCCGGAAGGGACTAGCGGGGGGGCTGAGCACCGGGGAGCTGTTTTTT.

The V and J genes are TRBV28 and TRBJ2-2, with D possibly TRBD2 on 6 matching bases. V lost 3 bases, J lost 3 bases, and 14 bases lay in between. The germline V gene encodes CDR1 MDHEN and CDR2 SYDVKM. This CDR3 is 16 amino acids long. The CDR3 is CASSFHGGADTGELFF. The CDR3 DNA reads as TGTGCCAGCAGTTTTCACGGCGGGGCCGACACCGGGGAGCTGTTTTTT.

J is TRBJ1-6 and V is TRBV7-8, with 10 bases that match TRBD1. J was trimmed by 9 bases and V by 6 bases; bases with no gene match: 8. Germline CDR1 SGHVS, CDR2 FQNEAQ. CDR3 length equals 15 residues. The chain's CDR3 is CASSRTGQGFSPLHF. The CDR3 bases are TGTGCCAGCAGTCGTACGGGACAGGGGTTTTCACCCCTCCACTTT.

The chain links TRBV7-2 to TRBJ2-2; 7 bases line up with TRBD1. V trimming: 5 bases; J trimming: 6 bases; junction bases outside the gene matches: 3. The CDR3 consists of 13 residues. Germline V gene data show CDR1 as SGHTA and CDR2 as FQGNSA. The chain's CDR3 is CASSQTGPGELFF. For the CDR3, the DNA is TGTGCCAGCAGCCAGACAGGGCCCGGGGAGCTGTTTTTT.

The chain links TRBV4-1 to TRBJ2-1; perhaps TRBD1 as D (5 bases). The V end was cut by 3 bases, the J end by 5 bases, with 14 bases between. Germline V gives CDR1 MGHRA, CDR2 YSYEKL. There are 15 residues in the CDR3. The CDR3 is CASSHVAGKNNEQFF. CDR3 coding DNA: TGCGCCAGCAGCCATGTGGCAGGGAAAAACAATGAGCAGTTCTTC.

The chain links TRBV18 to TRBJ1-1, with D perhaps TRBD1 (6 bases). The CDR3 covers 14 residues. The V gene lost 6 bases and the J gene lost 5 bases, with 16 bases spanning the gap. Germline V lookup: CDR1 KGHSH, CDR2 LQKENI. CDR3 region: CASSPSRGGTEAFF. The CDR3 DNA reads TGTGCCAGCTCCCCCAGCAGGGGAGGGACTGAAGCTTTCTTT.

Only a few counts were recorded for this clone. The chain employs TRBV2 and TRBJ2-7, with 9 bases aligning to TRBD2. CDR3 length equals 14 residues. Germline V gives CDR1 SNHLY, CDR2 FYNNEI. J was trimmed by 4 bases and V by 6 bases; bases with no gene match: 7. CDR3 residues: CASSVPAGGYEQYF. The CDR3 DNA is TGTGCCAGCAGCGTTCCAGCGGGGGGATACGAGCAGTACTTC.

The chain carries TRBV5-1 and TRBJ1-3; D gene uncertain. CDR3 length equals 15 residues. Trimming pared 3 bases from V and 4 bases from J, leaving 14 bases between. CDR1 and CDR2 from the germline V gene are SGHRS and YFSETQ. CDR3 loop: CASSSGLSGGNTIYF. The CDR3 DNA reads TGCGCCAGCAGCTCCGGTCTGTCGGGAGGAAACACCATATATTTT.

The chain couples TRBV7-3 to TRBJ1-6; no reliable D call. The V gene's germline CDR1 is SGHTA and CDR2 FQGTGA. There are 15 residues in the CDR3. V lost 1 base and J 5 bases, leaving 9 bases between the germline ends. CDR3 nucleotides: TGTGCCAGCAGCTTAATGGCAGATGATAATTCACCCCTCCACTTT. It is translated as CASSLMADDNSPLHF.

The gene calls are TRBV5-6 and TRBJ2-7; D perhaps matches TRBD1 (6 bases). V gave up 1 base and J gave up 1 base, with 9 bases separating them. There are 14 residues in the CDR3. Germline-derived CDR1 and CDR2 are SGHDT and YYEEEE. In DNA, the CDR3 is TGTGCCAGCAGCTTGTATACAGGGTCCTACGAGCAGTACTTC. Translated, it gives CASSLYTGSYEQYF. Full variable domain (missing parts from reference TRBV5-6 and TRBJ2-7): DAGVTQSPTHLIKTRGQQVTLRCSPKSGHDTVSWYQQALGQGPQFIFQYYEEEERQRGNFPDRFSGHQFPNYSSELNVNALLLGDSALYLCASSLYTGSYEQYFGPGTRLTVT.

The rearrangement joins TRBV27 to TRBJ1-2; 7 bases line up with TRBD1. The germline gives CDR1 MNHEY, CDR2 SMNVEV (reference sequence). V lost 5 bases and J lost 4; bases outside the gene matches: 7. This CDR3 has 14 residues. DNA of the CDR3: TGTGCCAGCAGTCCAAACAGGGGTGGCTATGGCTACACCTTC. This sequence encodes CASSPNRGGYGYTF.

The rearrangement links TRBV6-1 to TRBJ1-5, with TRBD1 matching 9 bases. Germline V lookup: CDR1 MNHNS, CDR2 SASEGT. The CDR3 runs 17 residues. Trimming cost V 1 base and J 1 base; bases outside gene matches: 5. CDR3: CASSEVDRGRSNQPQHF. CDR3 nucleotides: TGTGCCAGCAGTGAAGTGGACAGGGGACGGAGCAATCAGCCCCAGCATTTT.

The genes are TRBV4-2 and TRBJ1-3; a possible D gene is TRBD1 (5 bases). V was cut by 1 base and J by 0 bases, with 13 bases left in between. Germline lookup yields CDR1 LGHNA and CDR2 YNFKEQ. The CDR3 extends over 17 amino acids. The CDR3 sequence: CASSQVSGWDSGNTIYF. The CDR3 DNA sequence: TGTGCCAGCAGCCAAGTCTCAGGGTGGGACTCTGGAAACACCATATATTTT.

CDR3: CASTPGGKNIQYF. Written as DNA, the CDR3 is TGTGCCAGCACCCCGGGGGGAAAAAACATTCAGTACTTC. The chain links TRBV28 to TRBJ2-4; 7 nucleotides line up with TRBD2. V shed 7 bases and J 4 bases; nucleotides not matched to a gene: 4. Germline V CDR1 and CDR2: MDHEN, SYDVKM. This CDR3 comprises 13 residues.

This rearrangement joins TRBV27 to TRBJ1-6; no clear D. Germline V gene lookup returns CDR1 MNHEY and CDR2 SMNVEV (reference sequence). This CDR3 has 16 residues. Deletions cut 4 bases from V and 0 bases from J, with 10 bases between. The CDR3 loop is CASSSIPSSYNSPLHF. CDR3 bases: TGTGCCAGCAGTTCTATACCGAGCTCCTATAATTCACCCCTCCACTTT.

The chain joins TRBV9 to TRBJ1-2; no reliable D call. The length of the CDR3 is 13 residues. Trimming cost V 4 bases and J 4 bases, with 11 bases left between them. CDR1 is SGDLS, CDR2 YYNGEE, per germline. The CDR3 loop reads CASSPLSGYGYTF. CDR3 DNA sequence: TGTGCCAGCAGCCCCCTATCTGGCTATGGCTACACCTTC.

This rearrangement joins TRBV5-1 to TRBJ1-4; no reliable D call. Looked up from germline, CDR1 is SGHRS and CDR2 is YFSETQ. The CDR3 length is 14 residues. Trimming removed 0 bases at V and 7 bases at J, with 10 bases between. The CDR3: CASSLGGLGEKLFF. In DNA form, the CDR3 reads TGCGCCAGCAGCTTGGGAGGGCTGGGTGAAAAACTGTTTTTT.

The V call is TRBV7-6, the J call TRBJ2-3; a weak D match, TRBD2 (6 bases). Trimming pared 4 bases from V and 0 bases from J, leaving 20 bases between. The CDR3 has 18 residues. From germline, CDR1 is SGHVS and CDR2 FNYEAQ. The CDR3 bases are TGTGCCAGCAGCTCGAAGCCGGGACTCCACACTAGCACAGATACGCAGTATTTT. This gives the protein CASSSKPGLHTSTDTQYF.